The rows below give T cell receptor beta chains drawn from one sample of a study of cytomegalovirus exposure and HLA in healthy donors. Data came from immunoSEQ multiplex PCR; TCRdb stores just in-frame clones and leaves some out. This sample has more than 130,000 clones, with approximately 86% found just once. Sequenced sample: PBMCs. The receptors come from a woman in her late teens or twenties in good health and CMV-seropositive. The CDR3 runs from the conserved cysteine through the conserved F or W. The order of the fields is V gene, J gene, clone size, D gene, CDR3 DNA, CDR3 protein. The D gene is left open where the match is weak. The size of a clone is reported for some rows only, either as once, few or many, or as a class for expanded clones.

V: TRBV4-3; J: TRBJ1-2; size: .; D: .; DNA: TGCGCCAGCAGCCAAGAAGCGACGTCTAACTATGGCTACACCTTC; CDR3: CASSQEATSNYGYTF
V: TRBV5-1; J: TRBJ1-3; size: few; D: .; DNA: TGCGCCAGCAGACCAGGGGCGGCTGGAAACACCATATATTTT; CDR3: CASRPGAAGNTIYF
V: TRBV5-6; J: TRBJ1-2; size: .; D: .; DNA: TGTGCCAGCAGCTTGGGGAGGGTTGGTGGCTACACCTTC; CDR3: CASSLGRVGGYTF
V: TRBV7-9; J: TRBJ1-6; size: .; D: .; DNA: TGTGCCAGCAGCTTAAATCCCCCCGGTTCACCCCTCCACTTT; CDR3: CASSLNPPGSPLHF
V: TRBV18; J: TRBJ2-1; size: .; D: TRBD1; DNA: TGTGCCAGCTCACCAAACAGGGGGAATGAGCAGTTCTTC; CDR3: CASSPNRGNEQFF
V: TRBV6-1; J: TRBJ2-7; size: .; D: TRBD2; DNA: TGTGCCAGCAGTGGTGGCTTTGGGCTAGCGGGAGTGTACGAGCAGTACTTC; CDR3: CASSGGFGLAGVYEQYF
V: TRBV30; J: TRBJ1-1; size: .; D: .; DNA: TGTGCCTACCAAAGGATCCCGAGGATGAACACTGAAGCTTTCTTT; CDR3: CAYQRIPRMNTEAFF
V: TRBV28; J: TRBJ1-1; size: .; D: TRBD1; DNA: TGTGCCAGCAGTATGACAGGGGATCGGAATGAAGCTTTCTTT; CDR3: CASSMTGDRNEAFF
V: TRBV7-9; J: TRBJ2-7; size: .; D: .; DNA: TGTGCCAGCAGCTTAGTTCAGGCAGGATCCTACGAGCAGTACTTC; CDR3: CASSLVQAGSYEQYF
V: TRBV7-6; J: TRBJ2-7; size: .; D: .; DNA: TGTGCCAGCAGCTCACCGGGACACCTCTACGAGCAGTACTTC; CDR3: CASSSPGHLYEQYF
V: TRBV5-1; J: TRBJ1-1; size: .; D: .; DNA: TGCGCCAGCAGCTTGGATGGTAATCAGGTTACTGAAGCTTTCTTT; CDR3: CASSLDGNQVTEAFF
V: TRBV4-2; J: TRBJ2-1; size: .; D: TRBD2; DNA: TGTGCCAGCAGAGAACTAGCGGGAGGGAATGAGCAGTTCTTC; CDR3: CASRELAGGNEQFF
V: TRBV9; J: TRBJ1-5; size: .; D: TRBD1; DNA: TGTGCCAGCAGCGCAGGGGGGACGGCAGGGAAGCCCCAGCATTTT; CDR3: CASSAGGTAGKPQHF
V: TRBV27; J: TRBJ2-2; size: .; D: .; DNA: TGTGCCAGCAGTTCGCCCGGACTCACAAACACCGGGGAGCTGTTTTTT; CDR3: CASSSPGLTNTGELFF
V: TRBV13; J: TRBJ2-2; size: .; D: TRBD1; DNA: TGTGCCAGCAGCTTAGCAGGGGGCACCGGGGAGCTGTTTTTT; CDR3: CASSLAGGTGELFF
V: TRBV19; J: TRBJ2-1; size: .; D: .; DNA: TGTGCCAGTAGTATAGGGGGGAGGTCGAGTGAGCAGTTCTTC; CDR3: CASSIGGRSSEQFF
V: TRBV4-1; J: TRBJ1-2; size: .; D: TRBD1; DNA: TGCGCCAGCAGCCCTGAGGGGGCACACTATGGCTACACCTTC; CDR3: CASSPEGAHYGYTF
V: TRBV4-3; J: TRBJ2-3; size: .; D: TRBD2; DNA: TGCGCCAGCAGCCAAGCCCCTAGCGGATTCACAGATACGCAGTATTTT; CDR3: CASSQAPSGFTDTQYF
V: TRBV7-9; J: TRBJ2-2; size: .; D: .; DNA: TGTGCCAGCAGCTCCCCCAAGCGCAACACCGGGGAGCTGTTTTTT; CDR3: CASSSPKRNTGELFF
V: TRBV30; J: TRBJ1-1; size: .; D: TRBD1; DNA: TGTGCCTGGAGCCATAGAGGGGACAGGAACACTGAAGCTTTCTTT; CDR3: CAWSHRGDRNTEAFF
V: TRBV5-6; J: TRBJ2-2; size: few; D: TRBD1; DNA: TGTGCCAGCAGCTTGGCGGGACAGGGGGAGCTGTTTTTT; CDR3: CASSLAGQGELFF
V: TRBV5-1; J: TRBJ1-1; size: .; D: TRBD1; DNA: TGCGCCAGCAGCGCCATACAGGGGAGGAACACTGAAGCTTTCTTT; CDR3: CASSAIQGRNTEAFF
V: TRBV5-8; J: TRBJ2-3; size: .; D: .; DNA: TGTGCCAGCAGCCTCCGCTCCGGGGGTAGCACAGATACGCAGTATTTT; CDR3: CASSLRSGGSTDTQYF
V: TRBV25-1; J: TRBJ1-1; size: once; D: .; DNA: TGTGCCAGCAGTGGCGGGGTGGCCACTGAAGCTTTCTTT; CDR3: CASSGGVATEAFF
V: TRBV4-1; J: TRBJ2-1; size: once; D: .; DNA: TGCGCCAGCAGCCAAGATAGAACCGACGCAGGATGGCCCTACAATGAGCAGTTCTTC; CDR3: CASSQDRTDAGWPYNEQFF
V: TRBV5-5; J: TRBJ1-1; size: .; D: .; DNA: TGTGCCAGCAGCTTGAGGGCTAGAACAGGATTGTTCAACACTGAAGCTTTCTTT; CDR3: CASSLRARTGLFNTEAFF
V: TRBV6-1; J: TRBJ2-7; size: .; D: TRBD1; DNA: TGTGCCAGCAGTGTGTCCGGGACAGTATACGAGCAGTACTTC; CDR3: CASSVSGTVYEQYF
V: TRBV6-5; J: TRBJ2-2; size: .; D: TRBD1; DNA: TGTGCCAGCAGTTATGGGACAGGGGACCCCGGGGAGCTGTTTTTT; CDR3: CASSYGTGDPGELFF
V: TRBV30; J: TRBJ2-6; size: .; D: .; DNA: TGTGCCTGGACCGGGGGCTCTGGGGCCAACGTCCTGACTTTC; CDR3: CAWTGGSGANVLTF
V: TRBV2; J: TRBJ2-3; size: .; D: .; DNA: TGTGCCAGCAGTGACCTAGAGGTCGAACGGTTTAGCACAGATACGCAGTATTTT; CDR3: CASSDLEVERFSTDTQYF
V: TRBV18; J: TRBJ1-2; size: .; D: .; DNA: TGTGCCAGCTCCCCAAATATATTGGGACAAGGCTATGGCTACACCTTC; CDR3: CASSPNILGQGYGYTF
V: TRBV6-1; J: TRBJ2-1; size: .; D: TRBD2; DNA: TGTGCCAGCAGTGGGTTAGGGAGCGGGAGAGGGGGGGACAATGAGCAGTTCTTC; CDR3: CASSGLGSGRGGDNEQFF
V: TRBV27; J: TRBJ1-2; size: once; D: .; DNA: TGTGCCAGCAGTTTGAGCGGCGACTATGGCTACACCTTC; CDR3: CASSLSGDYGYTF
V: TRBV19; J: TRBJ1-3; size: .; D: .; DNA: TGTGCCAGCTCCAACAGGGGAAACACCATATATTTT; CDR3: CASSNRGNTIYF
V: TRBV30; J: TRBJ2-5; size: .; D: TRBD2; DNA: TGTGCCTGGAGTGTCGGAGCGGGAGTCAGGGAGACCCAGTACTTC; CDR3: CAWSVGAGVRETQYF
V: TRBV11-2; J: TRBJ2-5; size: .; D: TRBD1; DNA: TGTGCCAGCAGCCCAAGATTAGGGCAAGGGGGCGAGACCCAGTACTTC; CDR3: CASSPRLGQGGETQYF
V: TRBV30; J: TRBJ2-7; size: .; D: .; DNA: TGTGCCTGGGCCAAAAGTTGGGCGGAGGACGAGCAGTACTTC; CDR3: CAWAKSWAEDEQYF
V: TRBV5-1; J: TRBJ2-7; size: .; D: TRBD2; DNA: TGCGCCAGCAGCGTTAGCGGGTCACCCTACGAGCAGTACTTC; CDR3: CASSVSGSPYEQYF
V: TRBV30; J: TRBJ2-7; size: .; D: .; DNA: TGTGCCTGGGAGAGCGTGCCGGTTAACGAGCAGTACTTC; CDR3: CAWESVPVNEQYF
V: TRBV7-2; J: TRBJ2-1; size: .; D: .; DNA: TGTGCCAGCACTATTGCCCCTCTGAATGAGCAGTTCTTC; CDR3: CASTIAPLNEQFF
V: TRBV6-1; J: TRBJ2-3; size: .; D: TRBD1; DNA: TGTGCCAGCAGTGGATGGGGACAGGGGAGGACAGATACGCAGTATTTT; CDR3: CASSGWGQGRTDTQYF
V: TRBV7-9; J: TRBJ1-2; size: .; D: .; DNA: TGTGCCAGCAGCTCGACGGGGGGCGCATATGGCTACACCTTC; CDR3: CASSSTGGAYGYTF
V: TRBV29-1; J: TRBJ2-7; size: .; D: TRBD1; DNA: TGCAGCGTTGAAGAAGGGACAGGGAAGCAGTACTTC; CDR3: CSVEEGTGKQYF